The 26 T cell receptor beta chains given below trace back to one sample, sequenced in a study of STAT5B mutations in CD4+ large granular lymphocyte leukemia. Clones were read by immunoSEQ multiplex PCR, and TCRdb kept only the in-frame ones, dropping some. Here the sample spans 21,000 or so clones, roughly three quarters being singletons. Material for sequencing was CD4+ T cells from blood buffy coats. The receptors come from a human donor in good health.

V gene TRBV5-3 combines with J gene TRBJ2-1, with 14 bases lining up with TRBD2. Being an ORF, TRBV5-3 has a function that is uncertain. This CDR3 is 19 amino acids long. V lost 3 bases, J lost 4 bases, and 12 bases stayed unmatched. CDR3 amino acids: CARSSTTSGRAVGYNEQFF. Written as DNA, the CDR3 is TGTGCCAGAAGCTCGACGACTAGCGGGAGGGCCGTTGGGTACAATGAGCAGTTCTTC.

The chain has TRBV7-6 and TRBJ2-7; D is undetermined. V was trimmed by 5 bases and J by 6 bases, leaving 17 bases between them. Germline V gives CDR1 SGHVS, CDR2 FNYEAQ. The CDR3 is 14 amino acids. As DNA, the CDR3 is TGTGCCAGCAGCCTGGGTAGGGATAACTCCGAGCAGTACTTC. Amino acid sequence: CASSLGRDNSEQYF.

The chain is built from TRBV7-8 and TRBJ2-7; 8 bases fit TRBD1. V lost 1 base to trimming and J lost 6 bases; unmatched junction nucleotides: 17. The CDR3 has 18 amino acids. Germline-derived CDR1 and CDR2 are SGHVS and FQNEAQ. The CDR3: CASSLVQLGNKQGGEQYF. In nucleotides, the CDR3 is TGTGCCAGCAGCTTAGTGCAACTGGGGAATAAACAGGGGGGCGAGCAGTACTTC.

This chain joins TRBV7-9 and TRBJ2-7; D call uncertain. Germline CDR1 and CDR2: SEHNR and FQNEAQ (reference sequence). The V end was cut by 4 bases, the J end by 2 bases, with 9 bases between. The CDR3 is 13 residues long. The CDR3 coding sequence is TGTGCCAGCAGCTCCAAATTGCCCTACGAGCAGTACTTC. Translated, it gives CASSSKLPYEQYF. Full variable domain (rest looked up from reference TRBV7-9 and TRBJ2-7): DTGVSQNPRHKITKRGQNVTFRCDPISEHNRLYWYRQTLGQGPEFLTYFQNEAQLEKSRLLSDRFSAERPKGSFSTLEIQRTEQGDSAMYLCASSSKLPYEQYFGPGTRLTVT.

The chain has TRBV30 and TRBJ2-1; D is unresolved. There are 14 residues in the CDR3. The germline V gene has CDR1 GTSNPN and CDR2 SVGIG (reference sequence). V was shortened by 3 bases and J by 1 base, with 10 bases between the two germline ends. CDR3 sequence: CAWSATRSYNEQFF. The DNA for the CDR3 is TGTGCCTGGAGCGCTACCCGGTCCTACAATGAGCAGTTCTTC.

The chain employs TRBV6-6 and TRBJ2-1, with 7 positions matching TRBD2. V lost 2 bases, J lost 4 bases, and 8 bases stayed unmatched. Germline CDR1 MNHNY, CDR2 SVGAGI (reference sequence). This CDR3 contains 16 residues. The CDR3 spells CASSYTILANYNEQFF. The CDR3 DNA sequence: TGTGCCAGCAGTTACACGATACTAGCGAATTACAATGAGCAGTTCTTC.

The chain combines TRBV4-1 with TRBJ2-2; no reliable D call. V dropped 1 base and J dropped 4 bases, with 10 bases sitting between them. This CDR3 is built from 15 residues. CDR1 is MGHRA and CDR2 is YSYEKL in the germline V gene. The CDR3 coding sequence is TGCGCCAGCAGCCAAGTTGGTAGGGCCACCGGGGAGCTGTTTTTT. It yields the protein CASSQVGRATGELFF.

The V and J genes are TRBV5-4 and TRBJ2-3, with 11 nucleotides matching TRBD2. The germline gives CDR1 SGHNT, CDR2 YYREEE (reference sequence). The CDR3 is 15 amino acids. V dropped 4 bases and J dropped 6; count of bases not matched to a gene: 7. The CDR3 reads CASSVTSGSRDTQYF. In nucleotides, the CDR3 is TGTGCCAGCAGCGTAACTAGCGGGAGTCGCGATACGCAGTATTTT.

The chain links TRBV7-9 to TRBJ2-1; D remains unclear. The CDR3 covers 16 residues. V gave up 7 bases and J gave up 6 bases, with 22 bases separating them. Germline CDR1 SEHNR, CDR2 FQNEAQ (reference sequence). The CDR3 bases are TGTGCCAGCACCCATTGCGTGGTATCGTGTTCCAATGAGCAGTTCTTC. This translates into CASTHCVVSCSNEQFF.

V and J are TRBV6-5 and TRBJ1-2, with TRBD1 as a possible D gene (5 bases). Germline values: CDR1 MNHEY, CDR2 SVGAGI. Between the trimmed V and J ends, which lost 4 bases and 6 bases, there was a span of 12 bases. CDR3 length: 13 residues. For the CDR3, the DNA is TGTGCCAGCAGTTCCCGGGGGTCTAATGGCTACACCTTC. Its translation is CASSSRGSNGYTF.

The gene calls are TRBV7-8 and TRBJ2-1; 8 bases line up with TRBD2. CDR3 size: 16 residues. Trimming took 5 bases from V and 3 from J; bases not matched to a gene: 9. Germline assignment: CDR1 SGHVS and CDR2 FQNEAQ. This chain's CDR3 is CASSNLLAAHYNEQFF. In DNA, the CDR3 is TGTGCCAGCAGCAACCTACTAGCGGCTCACTACAATGAGCAGTTCTTC.

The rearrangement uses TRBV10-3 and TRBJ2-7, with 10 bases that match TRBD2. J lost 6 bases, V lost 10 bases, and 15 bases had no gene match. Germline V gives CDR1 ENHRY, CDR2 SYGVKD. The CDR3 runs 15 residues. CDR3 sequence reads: CATTTGAGGEGEQYF. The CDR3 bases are TGTGCCACCACGACCGGAGCGGGAGGGGAAGGCGAGCAGTACTTC.

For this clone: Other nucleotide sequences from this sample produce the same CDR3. The CDR3 protein is CSVALTVSRTMTGELFF. In DNA form, the CDR3 reads TGCAGCGTCGCATTGACCGTGAGCCGAACTATGACCGGGGAGCTGTTTTTT. The rearrangement uses TRBV29-1 and TRBJ2-2; D unclear. The CDR3 length is 17 residues. Germline CDR1 reads SQVTM; CDR2 reads ANQGSEA. Trimming removed 6 bases from V and 5 bases from J, with 25 bases in between.

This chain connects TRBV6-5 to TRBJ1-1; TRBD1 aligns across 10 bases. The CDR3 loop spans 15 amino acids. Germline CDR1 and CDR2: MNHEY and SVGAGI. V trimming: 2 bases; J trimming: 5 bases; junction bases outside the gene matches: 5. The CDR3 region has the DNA TGTGCCAGCAGTTACCGTGGACAGGGGGTTACTGAAGCTTTCTTT. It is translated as CASSYRGQGVTEAFF.

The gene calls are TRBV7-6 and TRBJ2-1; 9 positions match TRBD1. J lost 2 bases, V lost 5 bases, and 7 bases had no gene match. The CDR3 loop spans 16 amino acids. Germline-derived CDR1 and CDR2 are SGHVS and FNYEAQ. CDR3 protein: CASSPITGGAYNEQFF. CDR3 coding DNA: TGTGCCAGCAGCCCCATTACAGGGGGCGCCTACAATGAGCAGTTCTTC.

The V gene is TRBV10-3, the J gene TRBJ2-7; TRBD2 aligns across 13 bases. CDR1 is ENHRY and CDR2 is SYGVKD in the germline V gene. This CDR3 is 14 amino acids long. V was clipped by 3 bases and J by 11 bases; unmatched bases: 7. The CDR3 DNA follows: TGTGCCATCAGTGACCTCGGACTAGCGGGAGAGAAGTACTTC. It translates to CAISDLGLAGEKYF.

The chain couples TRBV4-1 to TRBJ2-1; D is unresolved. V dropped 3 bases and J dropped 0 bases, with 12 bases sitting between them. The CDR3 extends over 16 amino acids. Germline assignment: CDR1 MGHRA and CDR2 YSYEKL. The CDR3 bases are TGCGCCAGCAGCCAGAGCCAAATTAGCTCCTACAATGAGCAGTTCTTC. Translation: CASSQSQISSYNEQFF.

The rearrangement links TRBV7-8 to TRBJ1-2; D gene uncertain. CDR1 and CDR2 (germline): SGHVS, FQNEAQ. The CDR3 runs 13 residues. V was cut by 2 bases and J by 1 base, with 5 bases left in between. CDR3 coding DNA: TGTGCCAGCAGCTTAAATTTTAACTATGGCTACACCTTC. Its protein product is CASSLNFNYGYTF.

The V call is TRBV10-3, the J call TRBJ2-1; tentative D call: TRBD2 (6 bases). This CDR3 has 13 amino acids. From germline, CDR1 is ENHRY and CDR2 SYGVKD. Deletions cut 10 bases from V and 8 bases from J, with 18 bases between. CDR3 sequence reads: CATMEGHQDEQFF. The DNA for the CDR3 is TGTGCCACCATGGAGGGCCACCAGGATGAGCAGTTCTTC.

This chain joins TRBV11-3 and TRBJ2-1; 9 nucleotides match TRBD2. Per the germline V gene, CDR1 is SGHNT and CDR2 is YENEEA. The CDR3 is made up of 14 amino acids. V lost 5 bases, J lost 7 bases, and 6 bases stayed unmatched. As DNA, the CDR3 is TGTGCCAGCAGCCCCCTAGCGGGACTGAATGAGCAGTTCTTC. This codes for CASSPLAGLNEQFF.

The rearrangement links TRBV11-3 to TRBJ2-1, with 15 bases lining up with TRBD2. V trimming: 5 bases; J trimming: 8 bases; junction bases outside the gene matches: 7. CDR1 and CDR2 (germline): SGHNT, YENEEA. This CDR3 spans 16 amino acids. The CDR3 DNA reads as TGTGCCAGCAGCCATGGACTAGCGGGAGGGAAGGATGAGCAGTTCTTC. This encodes CASSHGLAGGKDEQFF.

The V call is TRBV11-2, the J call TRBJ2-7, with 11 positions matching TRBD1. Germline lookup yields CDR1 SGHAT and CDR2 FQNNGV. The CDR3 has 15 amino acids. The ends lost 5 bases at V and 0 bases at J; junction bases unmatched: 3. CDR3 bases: TGTGCCAGCAGCCAGGGGACAGGGGGCTCCTACGAGCAGTACTTC. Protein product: CASSQGTGGSYEQYF.

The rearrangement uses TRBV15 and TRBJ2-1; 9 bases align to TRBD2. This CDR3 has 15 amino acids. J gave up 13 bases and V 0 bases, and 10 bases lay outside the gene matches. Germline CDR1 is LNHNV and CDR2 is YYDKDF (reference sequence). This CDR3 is CATSREGSTSGNQFF. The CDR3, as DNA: TGTGCCACCAGCAGAGAAGGGTCGACTAGCGGAAATCAGTTCTTC.

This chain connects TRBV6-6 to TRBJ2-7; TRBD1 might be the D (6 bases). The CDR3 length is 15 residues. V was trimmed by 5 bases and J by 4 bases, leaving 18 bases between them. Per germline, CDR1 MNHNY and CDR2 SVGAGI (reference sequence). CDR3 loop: CASSPRGRGRYEQYF. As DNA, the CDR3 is TGTGCCAGCAGTCCCCGGGGCAGGGGAAGGTACGAGCAGTACTTC.

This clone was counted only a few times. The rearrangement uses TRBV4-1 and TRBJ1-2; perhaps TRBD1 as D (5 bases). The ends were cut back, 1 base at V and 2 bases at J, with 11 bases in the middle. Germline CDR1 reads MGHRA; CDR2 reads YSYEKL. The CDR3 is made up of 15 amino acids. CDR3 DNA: TGCGCCAGCAGCCAAGCGTTGGGGGTAAACTATGGCTACACCTTC. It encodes CASSQALGVNYGYTF.

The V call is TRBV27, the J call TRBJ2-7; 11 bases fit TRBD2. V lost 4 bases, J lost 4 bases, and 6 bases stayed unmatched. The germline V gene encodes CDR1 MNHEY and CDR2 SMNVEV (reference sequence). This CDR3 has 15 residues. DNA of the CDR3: TGTGCCAGCAGTTCTCCGGGACTAGCGGATTACGAGCAGTACTTC. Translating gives CASSSPGLADYEQYF.